The 5 T cell receptor beta chains in this list originate from one sample, sequenced in a study of cytomegalovirus exposure and HLA in healthy donors (dated by TCRdb to 2017 to 2019). Library method: the immunoSEQ multiplex PCR assay. The multiplex PCR relied on a mix of 60 forward primers for TCR Vbeta segments and 13 reverse primers for TCR Jbeta segments. Here the immuneACCESS table is served through TCRdb, limited to in-frame sequences with V and J called. Missing clones are a known gap in these copies; in checked studies unresolved V genes cover under half, and the rest lacks a known reason. The sample yields around 130,000 clones; approximately 82% were counted once. Jointly, the top ten make up around 2.5% of the sample. Sequenced: PBMCs. These receptors were collected from a boy between 2 and 15 years old in good health and CMV-seronegative.

The count of this clone is one. This chain links TRBV9 with TRBJ1-4, with 9 positions matching TRBD1. Losses at the gene ends were 4 bases for V and 8 bases for J; bases not matched to a gene: 9. The germline V gene has CDR1 SGDLS and CDR2 YYNGEE. The CDR3 consists of 15 residues. CDR3: CASSTRGTGYEKLFF. The CDR3 DNA is TGTGCCAGCAGCACCCGGGGGACAGGGTACGAAAAACTGTTTTTT.

This chain joins TRBV30 and TRBJ1-6, with TRBD1 matching 8 bases. V dropped 8 bases and J dropped 7; count of bases not matched to a gene: 7. Germline loops: CDR1 GTSNPN, CDR2 SVGIG (reference sequence). The CDR3 length is 13 residues. In DNA, the CDR3 is TGTGCCCGACGGACAGGGTGGAATTCACCCCTCCACTTT. It translates to CARRTGWNSPLHF.

This clone was found a few times. The gene calls are TRBV7-9 and TRBJ2-1; TRBD1 matches at 8 bases. The germline gives CDR1 SEHNR, CDR2 FQNEAQ (reference sequence). The length of the CDR3 is 15 residues. V gave up 6 bases and J gave up 0 bases; unmatched junction bases: 4. The CDR3 DNA is TGTGCCAGCAGTCCAGGGGGCTACTCCTACAATGAGCAGTTCTTC. It translates to CASSPGGYSYNEQFF. The variable domain in full, completed from reference TRBV7-9 and TRBJ2-1, reads DTGVSQNPRHKITKRGQNVTFRCDPISEHNRLYWYRQTLGQGPEFLTYFQNEAQLEKSRLLSDRFSAERPKGSFSTLEIQRTEQGDSAMYLCASSPGGYSYNEQFFGPGTRLTVL.

This clone was seen a single time. The V and J genes are TRBV27 and TRBJ2-4; TRBD2 aligns across 12 bases. The CDR3 consists of 21 residues. The V and J ends lost 5 bases and 0 bases, in that order; junction bases with no gene match: 17. The germline CDR1 and CDR2 sequences are MNHEY and SMNVEV (reference sequence). The CDR3 DNA follows: TGTGCCAGCAGTCCTACCCCAGGACTAGCGGGACTCGCCATAGCCAAAAACATTCAGTACTTC. Amino acids: CASSPTPGLAGLAIAKNIQYF.

Only a few counts were recorded for this clone. The gene calls are TRBV19 and TRBJ1-3, with 10 bases that match TRBD1. The junction had 8 bases not matched to a gene; V was cut back by 7 bases and J by 2 bases. Germline CDR1 LNHDA, CDR2 SQIVND (reference sequence). The CDR3 consists of 16 residues. CDR3 protein: CASNTPGTGAGNTIYF. The CDR3 DNA reads TGTGCCAGTAATACCCCCGGGACAGGGGCTGGAAACACCATATATTTT.